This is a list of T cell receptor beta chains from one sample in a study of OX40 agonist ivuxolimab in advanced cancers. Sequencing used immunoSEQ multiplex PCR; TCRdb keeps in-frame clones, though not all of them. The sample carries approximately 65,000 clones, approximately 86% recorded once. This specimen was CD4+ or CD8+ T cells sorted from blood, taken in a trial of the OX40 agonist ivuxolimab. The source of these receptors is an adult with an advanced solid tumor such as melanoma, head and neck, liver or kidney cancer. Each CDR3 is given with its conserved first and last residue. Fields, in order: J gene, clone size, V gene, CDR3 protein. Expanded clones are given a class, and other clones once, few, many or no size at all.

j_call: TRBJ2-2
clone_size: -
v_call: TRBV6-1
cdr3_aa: CASRVQGRGTGELFF

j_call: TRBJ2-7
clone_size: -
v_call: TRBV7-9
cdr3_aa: CASSLLGRSSYEQYF

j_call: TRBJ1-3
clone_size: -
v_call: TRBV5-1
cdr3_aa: CASRPQGTGNTIYF

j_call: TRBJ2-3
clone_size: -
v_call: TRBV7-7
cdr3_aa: CASSFGERDTQYF

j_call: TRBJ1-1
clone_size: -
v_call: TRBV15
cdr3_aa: CATSRGPGPGPVNTEAFF

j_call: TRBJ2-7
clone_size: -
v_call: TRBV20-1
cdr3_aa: CSAPNSYEQYF

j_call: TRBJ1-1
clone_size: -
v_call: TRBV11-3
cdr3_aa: CASSLGGDTEAFF

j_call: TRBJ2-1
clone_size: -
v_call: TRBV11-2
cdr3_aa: CASSSPRYNEQFF

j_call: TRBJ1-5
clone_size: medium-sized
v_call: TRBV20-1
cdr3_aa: CSARDRRAQHF

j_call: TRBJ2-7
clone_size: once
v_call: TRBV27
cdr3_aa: CASRLGLAGGEQYF

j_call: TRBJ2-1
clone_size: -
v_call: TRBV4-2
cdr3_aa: CASSTRSGGRNEQFF

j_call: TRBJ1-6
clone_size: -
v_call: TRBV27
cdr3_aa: CASRLIGGQPLHF

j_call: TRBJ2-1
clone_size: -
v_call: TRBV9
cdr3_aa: CASSSRDYNEQFF

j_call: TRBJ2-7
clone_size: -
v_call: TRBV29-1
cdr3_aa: CSVASGIWDEQYF

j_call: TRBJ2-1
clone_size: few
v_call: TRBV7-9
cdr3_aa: CASSLGRDNEQFF

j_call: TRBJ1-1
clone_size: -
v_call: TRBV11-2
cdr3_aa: CASSLSGGIEAFF

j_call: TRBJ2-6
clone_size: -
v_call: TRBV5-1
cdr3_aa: CASSFFGQGNSGANVLTF

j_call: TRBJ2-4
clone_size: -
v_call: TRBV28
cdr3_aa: CASSSGGAKNIQYF

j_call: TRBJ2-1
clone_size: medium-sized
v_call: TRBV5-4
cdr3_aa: CASSFSPQHNEQFF

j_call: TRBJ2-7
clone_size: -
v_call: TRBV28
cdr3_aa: CASSFLQSYEQYF

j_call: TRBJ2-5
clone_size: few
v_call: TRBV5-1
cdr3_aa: CASSLVGAGGRETQYF

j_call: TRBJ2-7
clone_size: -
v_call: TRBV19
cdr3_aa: CASTLRGGGHEQYF

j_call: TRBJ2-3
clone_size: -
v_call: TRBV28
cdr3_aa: CASRSTGSDTQYF

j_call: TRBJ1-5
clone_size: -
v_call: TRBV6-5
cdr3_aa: CASSYGSNQPQHF

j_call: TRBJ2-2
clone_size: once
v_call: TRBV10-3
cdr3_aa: CAISDGTSGSSLPGELFF

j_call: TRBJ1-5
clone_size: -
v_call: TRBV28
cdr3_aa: CAGKRSNQPQHF

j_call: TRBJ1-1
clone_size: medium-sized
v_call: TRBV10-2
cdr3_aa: CASNQGMNTEAFF

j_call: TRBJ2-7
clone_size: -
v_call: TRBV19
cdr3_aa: CASRPQRGPSYEQYF

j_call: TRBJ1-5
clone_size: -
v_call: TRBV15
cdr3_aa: CATSSLVGQPQHF

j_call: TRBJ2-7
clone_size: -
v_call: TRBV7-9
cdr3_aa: CASSHRLPYEQYF

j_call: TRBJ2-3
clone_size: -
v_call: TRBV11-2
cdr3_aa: CASSGLAGGGDTQYF

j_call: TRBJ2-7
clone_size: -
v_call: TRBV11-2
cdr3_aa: CASSFGGYTYEQYF

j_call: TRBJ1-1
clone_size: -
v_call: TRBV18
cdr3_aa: CASSTVGGYTEAFF

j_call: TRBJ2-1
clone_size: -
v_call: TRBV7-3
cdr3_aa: CASSLTGGTNEQFF

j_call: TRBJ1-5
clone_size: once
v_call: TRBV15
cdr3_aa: CATSRRDSNQPQHF

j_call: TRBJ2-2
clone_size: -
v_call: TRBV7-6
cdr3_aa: CASSLGDRAYTGELFF

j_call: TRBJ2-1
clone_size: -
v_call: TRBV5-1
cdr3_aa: CASSLPLPGGYNEQFF

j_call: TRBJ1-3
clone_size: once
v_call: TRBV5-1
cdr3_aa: CASSLQTGSGNTIYF

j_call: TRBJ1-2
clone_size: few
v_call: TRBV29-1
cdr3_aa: CSVLVGRGRRGYTF

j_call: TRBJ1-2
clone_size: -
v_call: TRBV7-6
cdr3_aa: CASSLREPGQGYGYTF

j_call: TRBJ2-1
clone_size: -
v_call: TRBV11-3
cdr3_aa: CASSVSGTGATEQFF

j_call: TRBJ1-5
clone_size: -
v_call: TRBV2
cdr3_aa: CARKSRSSQPQHF

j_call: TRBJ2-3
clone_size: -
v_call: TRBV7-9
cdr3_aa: CASRPPGLPADTQYF

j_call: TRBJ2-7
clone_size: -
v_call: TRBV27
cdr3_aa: CASSPDSLGYEQYF

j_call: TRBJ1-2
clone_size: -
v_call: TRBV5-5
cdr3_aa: CASSLGPERGYTF

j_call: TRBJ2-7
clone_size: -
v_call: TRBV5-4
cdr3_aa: CASSSTNQLDEQYF

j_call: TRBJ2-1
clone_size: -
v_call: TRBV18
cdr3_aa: CASSPLLILTKLPGTGFDNEQFF

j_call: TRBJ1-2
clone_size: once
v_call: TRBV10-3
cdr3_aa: CAIRGRGGATGLGGYTF

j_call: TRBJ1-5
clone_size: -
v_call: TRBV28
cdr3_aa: CATRQGNQPQHF

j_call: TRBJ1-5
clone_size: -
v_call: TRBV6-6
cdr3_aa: CASTRTGGNQPQHF

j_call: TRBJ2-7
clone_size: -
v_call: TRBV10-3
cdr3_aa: CAAGPGQGSYEQYF

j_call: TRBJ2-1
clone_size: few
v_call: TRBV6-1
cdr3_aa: CASSASWVYNEQFF

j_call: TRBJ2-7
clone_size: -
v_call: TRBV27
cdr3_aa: CASSLSDRDHEQYF